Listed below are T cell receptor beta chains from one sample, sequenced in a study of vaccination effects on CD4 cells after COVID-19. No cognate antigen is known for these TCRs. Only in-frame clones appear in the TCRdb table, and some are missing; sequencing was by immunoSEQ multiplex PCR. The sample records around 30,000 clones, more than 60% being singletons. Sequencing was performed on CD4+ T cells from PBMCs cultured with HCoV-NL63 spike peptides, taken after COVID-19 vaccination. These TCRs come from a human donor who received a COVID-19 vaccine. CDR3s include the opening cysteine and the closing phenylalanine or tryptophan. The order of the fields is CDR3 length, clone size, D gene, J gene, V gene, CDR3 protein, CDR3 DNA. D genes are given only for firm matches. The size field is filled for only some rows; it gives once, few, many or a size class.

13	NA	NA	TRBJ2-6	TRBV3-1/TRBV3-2	CATTFSGANVLTF	TGTGCCACTACCTTCTCTGGGGCCAACGTCCTGACTTTC
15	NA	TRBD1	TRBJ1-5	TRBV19	CASSNQGVVAQPQHF	TGTGCCAGTAGTAACCAGGGGGTTGTAGCTCAGCCCCAGCATTTT
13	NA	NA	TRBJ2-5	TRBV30	CAWSVKGAETQYF	TGTGCCTGGAGTGTCAAGGGCGCGGAGACCCAGTACTTC
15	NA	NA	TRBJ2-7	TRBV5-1	CASSIIRGATYEQYF	TGCGCCAGCAGCATTATCCGGGGGGCCACTTACGAGCAGTACTTC
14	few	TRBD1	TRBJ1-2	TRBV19	CASSPSTGVYGYTF	TGTGCCAGTAGTCCCTCGACAGGGGTCTATGGCTACACCTTC
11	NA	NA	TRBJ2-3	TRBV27	CASPNRDTQYF	TGTGCCAGTCCAAACCGGGATACGCAGTATTTT
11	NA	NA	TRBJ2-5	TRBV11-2	CASSLEETQYF	TGTGCCAGCAGCTTAGAAGAGACCCAGTACTTC
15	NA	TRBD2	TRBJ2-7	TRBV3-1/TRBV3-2	CASSLGGARSYEQYF	TGTGCCAGCAGTCTCGGGGGGGCTAGGTCCTACGAGCAGTACTTC
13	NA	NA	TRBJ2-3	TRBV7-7	CASSLALADTQYF	TGTGCCAGCAGTCTGGCGCTTGCAGATACGCAGTATTTT
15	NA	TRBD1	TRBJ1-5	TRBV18	CASSGNTGANQPQHF	TGTGCCAGCTCAGGCAACACAGGGGCCAATCAGCCCCAGCATTTT